This T cell receptor beta chain was found in a study of regulatory T cells in long-lasting Graves disease. Overall study findings and caveats: Compared with new cases, persistent Graves' patients showed reduced TCR diversity.

This clonotype was observed at least ten times. The antigen is undetermined. Time point: persistent/refractory GD, antithyroid drugs over 5 years with positive TRAb. The TCR library was prepared using RNA isolated from PBMCs. V lost 5 bases and J 0 bases, leaving 14 bases between the germline ends. Germline V gene data show CDR1 as SGHVS and CDR2 as FQNEAQ. This CDR3 has 16 amino acids. Arm-PCR of CDR3 regions with iRepertoire HTBI primers generated TCR beta libraries. In TCRdb, the multiplex PCR reads were re-called with MiXCR into one record per CDR3 protein. The sample holds 450,000 or so distinct CDR3 sequences, around 21% seen once.

The source is a female donor with Graves disease. The specimen comprised peripheral blood mononuclear cells (PBMCs), sampled when the disease was refractory, from a patient treated with antithyroid drugs. This rearrangement joins TRBV7-8 to TRBJ2-4; TRBD1 might be the D (6 bases). The CDR3 loop is CASSPDRLIAKNIQYF. The CDR3 DNA follows: TGTGCCAGCAGCCCCGACAGGTTAATAGCCAAAAACATTCAGTACTTC.